The 13 T cell receptor beta chains presented below share a single source sample, sequenced in a study of T cells in Graves' hyperthyroidism and ophthalmopathy. Amplification yielded TCR beta CDR3 regions, with RNA transcripts as the source. First-round RT-PCR targeting the TCR CDR3 was performed with the HTBI primer set. Each CDR3 protein gets one entry after TCRdb re-called the multiplex PCR reads with MiXCR. The sample comprises approximately 610,000 distinct CDR3 sequences, under 15% of which are singletons, and roughly 4.3% rests with the top ten. Sequencing was performed on blood. Source of these receptors: a woman in her thirties or forties with Graves' ophthalmopathy.

This clonotype was counted at least ten times. The chain has TRBV11-2 and TRBJ1-1; no reliable D call. Germline loops: CDR1 SGHAT, CDR2 FQNNGV. The CDR3 contains 12 residues. Trimming removed 5 bases from V and 8 bases from J, with 12 bases in between. The CDR3 region is CASSPVGLEAFF. The CDR3 region has the DNA TGTGCCAGCAGCCCGGTTGGTTTGGAAGCTTTCTTT.

This clonotype was seen a few times. This chain links TRBV28 with TRBJ1-1; 9 bases map to TRBD1. CDR3 length equals 15 residues. Looked up from germline, CDR1 is MDHEN and CDR2 is SYDVKM. The V and J ends lost 7 bases and 1 base, in that order; junction bases with no gene match: 7. The CDR3 is CASTVPGQGNTEAFF. The CDR3, as DNA: TGTGCCAGCACCGTCCCGGGACAGGGGAACACTGAAGCTTTCTTT.

This clonotype was recorded many times. This rearrangement joins TRBV7-9 to TRBJ1-1; TRBD1 agrees at 7 bases. V trimming: 5 bases; J trimming: 9 bases; junction bases outside the gene matches: 15. The CDR3 totals 15 residues. Germline values: CDR1 SEHNR, CDR2 FQNEAQ (reference sequence). The CDR3 sequence is CASSAQGGGAPQAFF. CDR3 coding DNA: TGTGCCAGCAGCGCCCAGGGGGGAGGAGCTCCCCAAGCTTTCTTT.

This clonotype was recorded at least ten times. V is TRBV24-1 and J is TRBJ2-7; 8 bases agree with TRBD1. This CDR3 has 14 amino acids. Germline values: CDR1 KGHDR, CDR2 SFDVKD. J lost 6 bases, V lost 5 bases, and 8 bases had no gene match. The CDR3 DNA is TGTGCCACCAGTGCCCCATACGGGACAGGCGAGCAGTACTTC. It translates to CATSAPYGTGEQYF.

This clonotype was counted ten times or more. The chain carries TRBV12-3 or TRBV12-4 and TRBJ2-7; 8 positions match TRBD1. This CDR3 comprises 14 residues. The trim removed 5 bases at V and 6 bases at J, leaving 9 bases unmatched. This chain's CDR3 is CASSPQGQGGEQYF. CDR3 nucleotide sequence: TGTGCCAGCAGTCCTCAAGGACAGGGAGGCGAGCAGTACTTC.

This clonotype was seen repeatedly, ten times or more. The chain carries TRBV24-1 and TRBJ2-2; tentatively, D is TRBD2 (6 bases). The length of the CDR3 is 16 residues. Germline V gene lookup returns CDR1 KGHDR and CDR2 SFDVKD. Trimming removed 3 bases at V and 0 bases at J, with 10 bases between. CDR3: CATSDPGRANTGELFF. The CDR3 DNA reads as TGTGCCACCAGTGATCCCGGGAGAGCGAACACCGGGGAGCTGTTTTTT.

The rearrangement uses TRBV12-3 or TRBV12-4 and TRBJ1-5, with a weak D call TRBD1 (5 bases). Trimming took 3 bases from V and 0 from J, leaving 9 bases between them. The CDR3 has 15 amino acids. The CDR3 reads CASSFRQSSNQPQHF. The CDR3 DNA reads TGTGCCAGCAGTTTTAGACAGTCTAGCAATCAGCCCCAGCATTTT.

This chain joins TRBV6-2 or TRBV6-3 and TRBJ2-6; 8 nucleotides agree with TRBD2. The CDR3 is 14 amino acids. V was clipped by 8 bases and J by 3 bases; unmatched bases: 3. Per germline, CDR1 MNHEY and CDR2 SVGEGT. The CDR3 DNA reads as TGTGCCAGCCGGGAGGGGTATGGGGCCAACGTCCTGACTTTC. It encodes CASREGYGANVLTF.

The table lists this clonotype with many counts. The V and J genes are TRBV6-4 and TRBJ2-7; the match to TRBD2 covers 9 bases. The CDR3 is 16 residues long. Germline assignment: CDR1 MRHNA and CDR2 SNTAGT. J was trimmed by 1 base and V by 1 base; bases with no gene match: 5. As DNA, the CDR3 is TGTGCCAGCAGTGACTGGAGCGGGAGGACATCCTACGAGCAGTACTTC. Amino acid sequence: CASSDWSGRTSYEQYF.

This clonotype was observed a few times. V gene TRBV30 combines with J gene TRBJ2-1; 12 bases are shared with TRBD2. Germline CDR1 and CDR2: GTSNPN and SVGIG (reference sequence). V shed 5 bases and J 4 bases; nucleotides not matched to a gene: 3. The CDR3 has 14 amino acids. The CDR3: CAWASGRVYNEQFF. CDR3 DNA: TGTGCCTGGGCTAGCGGGAGGGTGTACAATGAGCAGTTCTTC.

This clonotype was seen ten or more times. J is TRBJ2-7 and V is TRBV29-1, with 10 nucleotides matching TRBD2. Trimming took 4 bases from V and 0 from J; bases not matched to a gene: 3. CDR3 size: 14 residues. Per the germline V gene, CDR1 is SQVTM and CDR2 is ANQGSEA. The CDR3 region is CSVGRTSGSYEQYF. Written as DNA, the CDR3 is TGCAGCGTTGGTCGGACTAGCGGCTCCTACGAGCAGTACTTC.

This clonotype appeared many times. The chain uses TRBV5-1 and TRBJ2-2; possibly TRBD2 for D (5 bases). Trimming took 0 bases from V and 3 from J, leaving 6 bases between them. Germline V CDR1 and CDR2: SGHRS, YFSETQ. CDR3 length: 14 residues. CDR3 residues: CASSLDGDTGELFF. The CDR3 DNA follows: TGCGCCAGCAGCTTGGACGGGGACACCGGGGAGCTGTTTTTT.

The rearrangement joins TRBV27 to TRBJ2-7; 10 positions agree with TRBD2. This CDR3 region has 14 residues. The V and J ends lost 0 bases and 9 bases, in that order; junction bases with no gene match: 5. Germline values: CDR1 MNHEY, CDR2 SMNVEV (reference sequence). CDR3 in amino acids: CASSLSPSGSVQYF. The DNA for the CDR3 is TGTGCCAGCAGTTTATCACCTAGCGGGAGTGTGCAGTACTTC.